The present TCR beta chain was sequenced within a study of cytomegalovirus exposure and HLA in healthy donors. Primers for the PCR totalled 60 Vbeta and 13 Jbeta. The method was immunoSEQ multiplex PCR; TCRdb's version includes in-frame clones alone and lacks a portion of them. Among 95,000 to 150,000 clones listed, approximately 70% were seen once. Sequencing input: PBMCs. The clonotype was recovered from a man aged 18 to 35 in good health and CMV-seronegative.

The DNA for the CDR3 is TGTGCCAGCAGACTACAGGGTAAGAACACTGAAGCTTTCTTT. This sequence encodes CASRLQGKNTEAFF. The rearrangement uses TRBV6-5 and TRBJ1-1, with D possibly being TRBD1 (6 bases). Germline lookup yields CDR1 MNHEY and CDR2 SVGAGI. The CDR3 is made up of 14 amino acids. With 6 bases removed from V and 1 base from J, the gap between germline ends came to 12 bases.